This TCR beta chain derives from a study of tumor and adjacent non-tumor tissue in lung cancer. Study-level background: The patients, some ten men and a handful of women, were roughly 30 to 85 with stage I to III disease. Each sample yielded roughly 4 million productive TCRbeta reads on average.

Three rounds of nested PCR, following a modified ARM-PCR protocol, produced the TCRbeta library. A single record per CDR3 protein comes from TCRdb applying MiXCR to the multiplex PCR reads. The sample shows tens of thousands of distinct CDR3 sequences, about three quarters of them seen only once. The V end lost 7 bases, the J end lost 15 bases, and 10 bases lay between the germline ends. The germline V gene has CDR1 MDHEN and CDR2 SYDVKM. This CDR3 comprises 9 residues. No cell sorting was done before RNA was extracted from the tissue. Details on this clonotype: The antigen remains unidentified. This may stem from a read error, because a much larger clone lies one nucleotide away.

Notes on the study in general: Shorter survival was associated with higher TCR diversity in tumors.

V is TRBV28 and J is TRBJ2-1; D remains unclear. The clonotype was recovered from a woman in her forties or fifties with non-small cell lung cancer. The sequencing input was lung tumor tissue. The CDR3 spells CASNTRRFF. CDR3 bases: TGTGCCAGCAACACCCGGCGGTTCTTC.